The rows below give T cell receptor beta chains drawn from one sample of a study of spatial heterogeneity in lung cancer. MiXCR, applied by TCRdb to the 5' RACE reads, yields one record per CDR3 protein. The sample consists of under 80,000 distinct CDR3 sequences, roughly 5.9% of them appearing once. Sequencing was performed on PBMCs, taken at surgery. The receptors derive from a female donor with early-stage non-small cell lung cancer. Each CDR3 is given with its conserved first and last residue. D genes are given only for firm matches. For some rows the clone size is stated as once, few or many, or as a class when expanded; others skip it.

d_call: .
j_call: TRBJ2-1
clone_size: few
v_call: TRBV14
cdr3_aa: CASSQDRVWGNEQFF
cdr3_nt: TGTGCCAGCAGCCAAGATCGAGTCTGGGGTAATGAGCAGTTCTTC

d_call: .
j_call: TRBJ1-1
clone_size: few
v_call: TRBV7-9
cdr3_aa: CASSLQDQTEAFF
cdr3_nt: TGTGCCAGCAGCTTACAGGATCAGACTGAAGCTTTCTTT

d_call: TRBD2
j_call: TRBJ2-7
clone_size: few
v_call: TRBV18
cdr3_aa: CASSLPSGGREQYF
cdr3_nt: TGTGCCAGCTCACTACCCTCGGGGGGACGCGAGCAGTACTTC

d_call: TRBD1
j_call: TRBJ2-4
clone_size: many
v_call: TRBV20-1
cdr3_aa: CSGAPRGQGAYPSIQYF
cdr3_nt: TGCAGTGGCGCTCCGAGGGGACAGGGGGCATACCCTTCTATTCAGTACTTC

d_call: TRBD1
j_call: TRBJ2-1
clone_size: few
v_call: TRBV6-5
cdr3_aa: CASMGTGELVYEQFF
cdr3_nt: TGTGCCAGCATGGGGACAGGGGAGCTAGTGTATGAGCAGTTCTTC

d_call: TRBD2
j_call: TRBJ2-5
clone_size: many
v_call: TRBV7-9
cdr3_aa: CASTPGLAGPGETQYF
cdr3_nt: TGTGCCAGCACCCCGGGACTAGCGGGACCAGGGGAGACCCAGTACTTC

d_call: .
j_call: TRBJ2-3
clone_size: many
v_call: TRBV6-1
cdr3_aa: CASRPRDTLTDTQYF
cdr3_nt: TGTGCCAGCAGACCGAGGGACACCCTCACAGATACGCAGTATTTT

d_call: .
j_call: TRBJ2-1
clone_size: few
v_call: TRBV12-3/TRBV12-4
cdr3_aa: CASSLRLDAYNEQFF
cdr3_nt: TGTGCCAGCAGTCTAAGACTGGACGCCTACAATGAGCAGTTCTTC

d_call: .
j_call: TRBJ2-3
clone_size: many
v_call: TRBV12-3/TRBV12-4
cdr3_aa: CASSLGGGAVTDTQYF
cdr3_nt: TGTGCCAGCAGTTTAGGCGGCGGGGCCGTCACAGATACGCAGTATTTT

d_call: .
j_call: TRBJ1-2
clone_size: .
v_call: TRBV12-3/TRBV12-4
cdr3_aa: CASSLFRGSSYGYTF
cdr3_nt: TGTGCCAGCAGTTTATTCAGGGGCAGTAGCTATGGCTACACCTTC

d_call: .
j_call: TRBJ1-1
clone_size: many
v_call: TRBV28
cdr3_aa: CASNRGTEAFF
cdr3_nt: TGTGCCAGCAACAGAGGCACTGAAGCTTTCTTT

d_call: .
j_call: TRBJ1-5
clone_size: .
v_call: TRBV3-1
cdr3_aa: CASSQGGLGGQPQHF
cdr3_nt: TGTGCCAGCAGCCAAGGAGGATTGGGAGGTCAGCCCCAGCATTTT

d_call: .
j_call: TRBJ1-5
clone_size: many
v_call: TRBV2
cdr3_aa: CASSESNQPQHF
cdr3_nt: TGTGCCAGCAGTGAAAGCAATCAGCCCCAGCATTTT

d_call: .
j_call: TRBJ1-6
clone_size: few
v_call: TRBV7-2
cdr3_aa: CASSLEQNYNSPLHF
cdr3_nt: TGTGCCAGCAGCTTAGAACAGAACTATAATTCACCCCTCCACTTT

d_call: .
j_call: TRBJ2-3
clone_size: many
v_call: TRBV4-2
cdr3_aa: CASSHSMDTQYF
cdr3_nt: TGTGCCAGCAGCCACTCGATGGATACGCAGTATTTT

d_call: TRBD2
j_call: TRBJ2-2
clone_size: .
v_call: TRBV6-4
cdr3_aa: CASSRRGDANTGELFF
cdr3_nt: TGTGCCAGCAGTCGACGGGGGGACGCGAACACCGGGGAGCTGTTTTTT

d_call: TRBD2
j_call: TRBJ2-1
clone_size: many
v_call: TRBV7-9
cdr3_aa: CASSFRASGRYNEQFF
cdr3_nt: TGTGCCAGCAGCTTTCGGGCTAGCGGGAGGTACAATGAGCAGTTCTTC

d_call: .
j_call: TRBJ1-5
clone_size: .
v_call: TRBV12-3/TRBV12-4
cdr3_aa: CASSSSRGGGNQPQHF
cdr3_nt: TGTGCCAGCAGTTCATCCAGGGGCGGCGGCAATCAGCCCCAGCATTTT

d_call: .
j_call: TRBJ1-4
clone_size: few
v_call: TRBV11-2
cdr3_aa: CASSLRLTGDEKLFF
cdr3_nt: TGTGCCAGCAGCTTAAGACTCACCGGTGATGAAAAACTGTTTTTT

d_call: .
j_call: TRBJ1-4
clone_size: many
v_call: TRBV10-3
cdr3_aa: CAIRPDSTNEKLFF
cdr3_nt: TGTGCCATTCGACCGGATTCTACTAATGAAAAACTGTTTTTT

d_call: TRBD1
j_call: TRBJ1-5
clone_size: .
v_call: TRBV2
cdr3_aa: CASSEWGQGEYSNQPQHF
cdr3_nt: TGTGCCAGCAGTGAGTGGGGACAGGGGGAATATAGCAATCAGCCCCAGCATTTT

d_call: .
j_call: TRBJ1-2
clone_size: many
v_call: TRBV9
cdr3_aa: CASSVYDRRNYGYTF
cdr3_nt: TGTGCCAGCAGCGTCTACGATCGACGGAACTATGGCTACACCTTC

d_call: .
j_call: TRBJ1-2
clone_size: many
v_call: TRBV28
cdr3_aa: CASSLPSAFYGYTF
cdr3_nt: TGTGCCAGCAGTTTGCCCAGTGCATTCTATGGCTACACCTTC

d_call: TRBD1
j_call: TRBJ1-5
clone_size: few
v_call: TRBV6-1
cdr3_aa: CASRGTGTGGHQPQHF
cdr3_nt: TGTGCCAGCAGGGGCACCGGGACAGGGGGACATCAGCCCCAGCATTTT

d_call: .
j_call: TRBJ2-7
clone_size: few
v_call: TRBV18
cdr3_aa: CASSPTAGSSYEQYF
cdr3_nt: TGTGCCAGCTCGCCGACGGCAGGGAGCTCCTACGAGCAGTACTTC

d_call: .
j_call: TRBJ1-2
clone_size: .
v_call: TRBV7-8
cdr3_aa: CASSFQSYYGYTF
cdr3_nt: TGTGCCAGCAGCTTTCAGAGTTACTATGGCTACACCTTC

d_call: .
j_call: TRBJ2-1
clone_size: many
v_call: TRBV7-3
cdr3_aa: CASSALTGLYNEQFF
cdr3_nt: TGTGCCAGCAGCGCCCTAACGGGGCTTTACAATGAGCAGTTCTTC

d_call: .
j_call: TRBJ1-2
clone_size: .
v_call: TRBV6-1
cdr3_aa: CASSEIGDYGYTF
cdr3_nt: TGTGCCAGCAGTGAAATTGGAGACTATGGCTACACCTTC

d_call: .
j_call: TRBJ1-2
clone_size: .
v_call: TRBV28
cdr3_aa: CASSLRGGSYGYTF
cdr3_nt: TGTGCCAGCAGTTTAAGGGGGGGCAGCTATGGCTACACCTTC

d_call: .
j_call: TRBJ1-1
clone_size: few
v_call: TRBV6-5
cdr3_aa: CASSHPDRSNTEAFF
cdr3_nt: TGTGCCAGCAGTCACCCCGACAGGAGTAACACTGAAGCTTTCTTT

d_call: .
j_call: TRBJ1-4
clone_size: few
v_call: TRBV28
cdr3_aa: CASSLRQKEVEKLFF
cdr3_nt: TGTGCCAGCAGTTTAAGGCAAAAGGAGGTCGAAAAACTGTTTTTT

d_call: TRBD1
j_call: TRBJ1-2
clone_size: many
v_call: TRBV7-2
cdr3_aa: CASRTTGVWGYTF
cdr3_nt: TGTGCCAGCAGGACAACAGGGGTCTGGGGCTACACCTTC

d_call: TRBD1
j_call: TRBJ2-5
clone_size: many
v_call: TRBV14
cdr3_aa: CASSQDRTGAETQYF
cdr3_nt: TGTGCCAGCAGCCAAGACCGGACAGGGGCAGAGACCCAGTACTTC

d_call: TRBD1
j_call: TRBJ1-5
clone_size: few
v_call: TRBV20-1
cdr3_aa: CSAREAGGSVRPQHF
cdr3_nt: TGCAGTGCTAGAGAGGCAGGGGGTTCAGTTCGGCCCCAGCATTTT

d_call: .
j_call: TRBJ2-5
clone_size: .
v_call: TRBV12-3/TRBV12-4
cdr3_aa: CASSFRVDRQTQYF
cdr3_nt: TGTGCCAGCAGTTTCAGGGTAGACCGGCAGACCCAGTACTTC

d_call: .
j_call: TRBJ2-4
clone_size: .
v_call: TRBV4-1
cdr3_aa: CASSQGPARKNIQYF
cdr3_nt: TGCGCCAGCAGCCAAGGTCCCGCTAGGAAAAACATTCAGTACTTC

d_call: .
j_call: TRBJ2-3
clone_size: many
v_call: TRBV5-1
cdr3_aa: CASSLAGGLDTQYF
cdr3_nt: TGCGCCAGCAGCTTGGCGGGGGGCTTAGATACGCAGTATTTT

d_call: .
j_call: TRBJ2-5
clone_size: many
v_call: TRBV5-1
cdr3_aa: CASSLGPAQGQTQYF
cdr3_nt: TGCGCCAGCAGCTTGGGTCCTGCGCAGGGCCAGACCCAGTACTTC

d_call: .
j_call: TRBJ2-5
clone_size: many
v_call: TRBV7-2
cdr3_aa: CASSLGSSDQETQYF
cdr3_nt: TGTGCCAGCAGCTTAGGGAGCAGCGATCAAGAGACCCAGTACTTC

d_call: TRBD1
j_call: TRBJ1-1
clone_size: many
v_call: TRBV20-1
cdr3_aa: CSAPSTGLGTEAFF
cdr3_nt: TGCAGTGCTCCCTCGACAGGGTTGGGCACTGAAGCTTTCTTT

d_call: .
j_call: TRBJ2-7
clone_size: .
v_call: TRBV29-1
cdr3_aa: CSVEGEVGSYEQYF
cdr3_nt: TGCAGCGTTGAAGGGGAGGTAGGGTCCTACGAGCAGTACTTC

d_call: TRBD1
j_call: TRBJ1-4
clone_size: few
v_call: TRBV4-1
cdr3_aa: CASSRRTGGDEKLFF
cdr3_nt: TGCGCCAGCAGCCGACGGACAGGGGGAGATGAAAAACTGTTTTTT

d_call: TRBD2
j_call: TRBJ2-1
clone_size: .
v_call: TRBV20-1
cdr3_aa: CSAITREGRSYNEQFF
cdr3_nt: TGCAGTGCCATCACGCGGGAGGGGAGGTCCTACAATGAGCAGTTCTTC

d_call: .
j_call: TRBJ2-7
clone_size: many
v_call: TRBV29-1
cdr3_aa: CSVGPQGSSYEQYF
cdr3_nt: TGCAGCGTCGGACCTCAGGGGTCGTCCTACGAGCAGTACTTC

d_call: .
j_call: TRBJ1-1
clone_size: few
v_call: TRBV21-1
cdr3_aa: CARPTGQTLNTEAFF
cdr3_nt: TGTGCCAGACCCACGGGCCAGACTTTGAACACTGAAGCTTTCTTT

d_call: .
j_call: TRBJ1-3
clone_size: .
v_call: TRBV3-1
cdr3_aa: CASSQRQARGNTIYF
cdr3_nt: TGTGCCAGCAGCCAAAGACAAGCCAGGGGAAACACCATATATTTT

d_call: .
j_call: TRBJ2-1
clone_size: few
v_call: TRBV5-1
cdr3_aa: CASSIVAREQFF
cdr3_nt: TGCGCCAGCAGCATCGTAGCGCGCGAGCAGTTCTTC

d_call: .
j_call: TRBJ2-7
clone_size: few
v_call: TRBV2
cdr3_aa: CASSEGGGPGEQYF
cdr3_nt: TGTGCCAGCAGTGAGGGAGGGGGCCCTGGCGAGCAGTACTTC

d_call: .
j_call: TRBJ1-3
clone_size: few
v_call: TRBV25-1
cdr3_aa: CANSDLTDGSGNTIYF
cdr3_nt: TGTGCCAACAGTGACCTAACAGACGGCTCTGGAAACACCATATATTTT

d_call: TRBD2
j_call: TRBJ2-1
clone_size: many
v_call: TRBV7-9
cdr3_aa: CASSPASGGLDEQFF
cdr3_nt: TGTGCCAGCAGCCCAGCAAGCGGGGGTCTCGATGAGCAGTTCTTC

d_call: .
j_call: TRBJ1-2
clone_size: few
v_call: TRBV30
cdr3_aa: CAWSIRDYGYTF
cdr3_nt: TGTGCCTGGAGTATCCGGGACTATGGCTACACCTTC

d_call: TRBD2
j_call: TRBJ2-7
clone_size: .
v_call: TRBV12-3/TRBV12-4
cdr3_aa: CASSLGTSYEQYF
cdr3_nt: TGTGCCAGCAGTTTAGGGACTAGCTACGAGCAGTACTTC

d_call: .
j_call: TRBJ2-1
clone_size: few
v_call: TRBV3-1
cdr3_aa: CASSQGYRLAVEQFF
cdr3_nt: TGTGCCAGCAGCCAAGGGTACCGTCTGGCGGTTGAGCAGTTCTTC

d_call: TRBD1
j_call: TRBJ2-2
clone_size: many
v_call: TRBV15
cdr3_aa: CATSRDRRRTGDTGELFF
cdr3_nt: TGTGCCACCAGCAGAGATAGAAGAAGGACAGGGGACACCGGGGAGCTGTTTTTT

d_call: TRBD2
j_call: TRBJ2-3
clone_size: many
v_call: TRBV11-2
cdr3_aa: CASSLTSGRSSHF
cdr3_nt: TGTGCCAGCAGCTTAACTAGCGGGAGATCTTCCCATTTT

d_call: TRBD1
j_call: TRBJ1-1
clone_size: many
v_call: TRBV4-1
cdr3_aa: CASSQDTGGLNTEAFF
cdr3_nt: TGCGCCAGCAGCCAAGATACAGGGGGCTTGAACACTGAAGCTTTCTTT

d_call: .
j_call: TRBJ2-1
clone_size: many
v_call: TRBV19
cdr3_aa: CASSIEPDPYNEQFF
cdr3_nt: TGTGCCAGTAGTATAGAGCCAGACCCCTACAATGAGCAGTTCTTC